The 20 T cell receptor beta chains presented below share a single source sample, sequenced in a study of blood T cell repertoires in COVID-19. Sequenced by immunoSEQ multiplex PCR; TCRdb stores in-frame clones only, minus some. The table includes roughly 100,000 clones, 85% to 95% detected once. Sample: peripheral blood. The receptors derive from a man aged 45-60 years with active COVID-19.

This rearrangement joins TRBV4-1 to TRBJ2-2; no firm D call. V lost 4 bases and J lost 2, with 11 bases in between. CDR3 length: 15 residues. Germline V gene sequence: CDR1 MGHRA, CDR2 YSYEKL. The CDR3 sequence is CASSPRVQNTGELFF. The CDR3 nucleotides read TGCGCCAGCAGCCCCCGGGTGCAAAACACCGGGGAGCTGTTTTTT.

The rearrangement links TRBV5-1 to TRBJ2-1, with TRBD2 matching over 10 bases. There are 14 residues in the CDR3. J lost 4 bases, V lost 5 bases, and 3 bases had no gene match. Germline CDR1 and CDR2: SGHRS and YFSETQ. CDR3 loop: CASRSSGSYNEQFF. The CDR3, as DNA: TGCGCCAGCAGGTCTAGCGGGAGTTACAATGAGCAGTTCTTC.

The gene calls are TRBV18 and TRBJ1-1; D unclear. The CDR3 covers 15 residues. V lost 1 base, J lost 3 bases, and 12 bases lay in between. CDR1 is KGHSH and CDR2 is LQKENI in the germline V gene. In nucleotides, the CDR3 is TGTGCCAGCTCACCACTGTATGAACGGGACACTGAAGCTTTCTTT. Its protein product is CASSPLYERDTEAFF.

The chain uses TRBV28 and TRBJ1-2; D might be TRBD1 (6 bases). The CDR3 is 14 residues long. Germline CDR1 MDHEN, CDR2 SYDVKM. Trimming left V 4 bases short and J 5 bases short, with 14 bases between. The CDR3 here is CASSSTGLGYGYTF. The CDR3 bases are TGTGCCAGCAGTTCCACAGGGTTGGGATATGGCTACACCTTC.

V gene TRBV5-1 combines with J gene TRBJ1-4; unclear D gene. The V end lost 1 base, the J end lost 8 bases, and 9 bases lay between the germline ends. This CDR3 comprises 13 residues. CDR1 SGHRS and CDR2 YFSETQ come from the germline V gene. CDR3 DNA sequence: TGCGCCAGCAGCTTGCGGGTCGGGGAAAAACTGTTTTTT. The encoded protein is CASSLRVGEKLFF.

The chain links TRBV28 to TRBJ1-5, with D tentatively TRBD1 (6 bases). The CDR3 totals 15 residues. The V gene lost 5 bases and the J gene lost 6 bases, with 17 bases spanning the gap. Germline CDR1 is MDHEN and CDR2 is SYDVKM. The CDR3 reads CASSPATGLSQPQHF. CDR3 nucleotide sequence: TGTGCCAGCAGTCCGGCGACAGGACTCTCTCAGCCCCAGCATTTT.

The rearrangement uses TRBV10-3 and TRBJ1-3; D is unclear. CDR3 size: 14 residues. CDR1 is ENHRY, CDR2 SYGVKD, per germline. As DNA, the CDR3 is TGTGCGCTCCGAGGCTCCGGCTCTGGAAACACCATATATTTT. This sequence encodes CALRGSGSGNTIYF.

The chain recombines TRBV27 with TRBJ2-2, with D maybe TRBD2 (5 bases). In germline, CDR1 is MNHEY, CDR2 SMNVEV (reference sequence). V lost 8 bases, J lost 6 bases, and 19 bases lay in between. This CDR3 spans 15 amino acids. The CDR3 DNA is TGTGCCAGCGGGATACAAGGAGGTGGGGCCGGGGAGCTGTTTTTT. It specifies CASGIQGGGAGELFF.

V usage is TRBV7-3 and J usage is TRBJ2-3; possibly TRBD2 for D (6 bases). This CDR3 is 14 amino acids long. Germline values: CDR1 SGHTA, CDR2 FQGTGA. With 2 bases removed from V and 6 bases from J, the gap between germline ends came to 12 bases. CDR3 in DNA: TGTGCCAGCAGCTTAGGAGGGAGTCTGGATACGCAGTATTTT. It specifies CASSLGGSLDTQYF.

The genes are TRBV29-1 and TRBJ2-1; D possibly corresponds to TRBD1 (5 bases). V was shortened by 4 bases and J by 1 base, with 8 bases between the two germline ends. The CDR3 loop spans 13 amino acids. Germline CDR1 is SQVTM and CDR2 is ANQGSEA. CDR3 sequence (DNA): TGCAGCGTTGGTAGGGGATCCTACAATGAGCAGTTCTTC. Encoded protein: CSVGRGSYNEQFF.

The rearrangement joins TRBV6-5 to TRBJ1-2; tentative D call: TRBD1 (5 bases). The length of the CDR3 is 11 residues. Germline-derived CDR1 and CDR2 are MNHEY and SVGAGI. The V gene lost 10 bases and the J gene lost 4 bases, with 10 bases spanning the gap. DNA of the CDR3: TGTGCCACTTCGGACACCTATGGCTACACCTTC. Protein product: CATSDTYGYTF.

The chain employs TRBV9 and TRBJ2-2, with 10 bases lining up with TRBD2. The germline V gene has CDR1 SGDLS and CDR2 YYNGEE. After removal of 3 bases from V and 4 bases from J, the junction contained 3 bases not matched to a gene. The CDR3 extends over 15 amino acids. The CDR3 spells CASSGTSGVTGELFF. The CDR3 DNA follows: TGTGCCAGCAGCGGGACTAGCGGAGTCACCGGGGAGCTGTTTTTT. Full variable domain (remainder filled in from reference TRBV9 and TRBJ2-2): DSGVTQTPKHLITATGQRVTLRCSPRSGDLSVYWYQQSLDQGLQFLIQYYNGEERAKGNILERFSAQQFPDLHSELNLSSLELGDSALYFCASSGTSGVTGELFFGEGSRLTVL.

The CDR3 sequence: CASSYREGTEAFF. Here the CDR3 DNA reads TGTGCCAGCAGTTACAGGGAGGGGACTGAAGCTTTCTTT. The rearrangement joins TRBV2 to TRBJ1-1, with D possibly matching TRBD1 (6 bases). V lost 5 bases, J lost 5 bases, and 12 bases lay in between. The CDR3 loop spans 13 amino acids. Germline CDR1 is SNHLY and CDR2 is FYNNEI.

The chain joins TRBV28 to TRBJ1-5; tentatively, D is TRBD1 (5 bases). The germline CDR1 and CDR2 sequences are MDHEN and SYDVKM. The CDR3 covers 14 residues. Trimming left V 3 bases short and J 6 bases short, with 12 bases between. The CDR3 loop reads CASSLGEGPQPQHF. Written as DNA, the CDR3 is TGTGCCAGCAGTTTGGGGGAGGGGCCTCAGCCCCAGCATTTT.

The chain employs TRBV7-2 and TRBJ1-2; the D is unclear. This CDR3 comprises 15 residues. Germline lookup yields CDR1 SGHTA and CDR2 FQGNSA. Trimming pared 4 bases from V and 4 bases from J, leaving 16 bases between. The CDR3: CASSSRTAGFYGYTF. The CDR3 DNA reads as TGTGCCAGCAGCTCCCGTACCGCGGGGTTCTATGGCTACACCTTC.

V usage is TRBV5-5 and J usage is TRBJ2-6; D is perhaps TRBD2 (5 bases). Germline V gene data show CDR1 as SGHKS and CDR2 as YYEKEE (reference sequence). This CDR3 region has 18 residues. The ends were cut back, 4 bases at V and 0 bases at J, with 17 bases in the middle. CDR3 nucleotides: TGTGCCAGCAGCCTCACTCTGGCGGGTGACTCTGGGGCCAACGTCCTGACTTTC. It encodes CASSLTLAGDSGANVLTF.

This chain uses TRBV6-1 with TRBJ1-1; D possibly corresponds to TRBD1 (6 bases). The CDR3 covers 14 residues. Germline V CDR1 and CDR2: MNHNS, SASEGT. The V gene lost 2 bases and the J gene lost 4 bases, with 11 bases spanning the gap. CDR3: CASSERGATTEAFF. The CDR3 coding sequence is TGTGCCAGCAGTGAACGGGGGGCGACCACTGAAGCTTTCTTT.

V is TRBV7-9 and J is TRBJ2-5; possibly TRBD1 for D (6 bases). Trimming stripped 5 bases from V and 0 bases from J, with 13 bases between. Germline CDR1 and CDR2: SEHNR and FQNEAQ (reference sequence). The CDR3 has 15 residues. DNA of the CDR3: TGTGCCAGCAGCGCGGACAGACTGTACCAAGAGACCCAGTACTTC. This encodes CASSADRLYQETQYF.

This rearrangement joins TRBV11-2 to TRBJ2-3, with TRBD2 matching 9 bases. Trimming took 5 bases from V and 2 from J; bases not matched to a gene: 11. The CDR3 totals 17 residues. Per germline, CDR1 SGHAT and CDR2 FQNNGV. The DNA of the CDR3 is TGTGCCAGCAGCGCGACCGGACTAGCGTCGATCACAGATACGCAGTATTTT. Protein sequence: CASSATGLASITDTQYF.

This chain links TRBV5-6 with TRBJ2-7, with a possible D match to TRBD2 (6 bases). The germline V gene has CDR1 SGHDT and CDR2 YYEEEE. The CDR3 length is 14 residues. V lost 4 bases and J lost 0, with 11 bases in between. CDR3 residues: CASSPGLNSYEQYF. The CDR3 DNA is TGTGCCAGCAGCCCGGGACTTAACTCCTACGAGCAGTACTTC.